A single sample is the source of the 24 T cell receptor beta chains below, sequenced in a study of tumor and adjacent non-tumor tissue in lung cancer. Three rounds of nested PCR, following a modified ARM-PCR protocol, produced the TCRbeta library. Using its own MiXCR run on the multiplex PCR reads, TCRdb lists one record per CDR3 protein. The sample carries 50,000 or so distinct CDR3 sequences, just under 75% recorded once. RNA was extracted from bulk tissue without any cell sorting. More than 3 cm separated this lung sample from the edge of the tumor. Material for sequencing was distant non-tumor lung tissue. The origin of the receptors is an older woman with non-small cell lung cancer.

The J gene is TRBJ1-4, the V gene TRBV28; 7 bases line up with TRBD1. The CDR3 is 18 residues long. Germline V gene lookup returns CDR1 MDHEN and CDR2 SYDVKM. The V segment lost 2 bases and the J segment 0 bases; nucleotides outside the gene matches: 9. CDR3 sequence (DNA): TGTGCCAGCAGTTTAAATATCAGGGGGGTGGCAACTAATGAAAAACTGTTTTTT. Translating it yields CASSLNIRGVATNEKLFF.

This clonotype came up once. One end of the junction fails to match germline, which may point to a read error. V and J are TRBV6-5 and TRBJ1-1, with 8 bases lining up with TRBD1. The CDR3 extends over 13 amino acids. Germline V gene sequence: CDR1 MNHEY, CDR2 SVGAGI. The CDR3 protein is CANSRTGGTEAFF. The CDR3 DNA reads as TGTGCCAACAGTCGTACAGGGGGCACTGAAGCTTTCTTT.

This clonotype showed up just once. One end of the junction varies from germline; a read error may be responsible. This chain connects TRBV6-2 or TRBV6-3 to TRBJ2-7; maybe TRBD2 (6 bases). The CDR3 totals 16 residues. Germline CDR1 reads MNHEY; CDR2 reads SVGEGT. The CDR3 region is CANSFGLTPSGGEQYF. In DNA, the CDR3 is TGTGCCAACAGTTTTGGACTAACCCCATCAGGAGGGGAGCAGTACTTC.

This clonotype was observed at least ten times. This rearrangement joins TRBV7-8 to TRBJ1-3; tentatively, D is TRBD1 (6 bases). The germline V gene encodes CDR1 SGHVS and CDR2 FQNEAQ. Trimming stripped 5 bases from V and 0 bases from J, with 14 bases between. The CDR3 is made up of 16 amino acids. CDR3 DNA sequence: TGTGCCAGCAGCCGGTTGATACAGGGCTCTGGAAACACCATATATTTT. Its protein is CASSRLIQGSGNTIYF.

This clonotype has ten or more counts. The chain employs TRBV28 and TRBJ1-2; D gene unclear. V was pared by 5 bases and J by 8 bases, with 12 bases between. The CDR3 totals 12 residues. Germline CDR1 MDHEN, CDR2 SYDVKM. The CDR3, as DNA: TGTGCCAGCAGTCTCGGTAGGAGGGGCTACACCTTC. The encoded protein is CASSLGRRGYTF.

By frequency in the sample, this clonotype is medium-sized (0.01 to 0.1%). In DNA form, the CDR3 reads TGTGCCTGGACCAAGGGACTAGCGGGAGTTTACGAGCAGTACTTC. Translation gives CAWTKGLAGVYEQYF. The rearrangement joins TRBV30 to TRBJ2-7; 14 bases match TRBD2. Trimming at V came to 4 bases and at J to 4 bases, leaving 6 bases not matched to a gene. The CDR3 sequence is 15 residues long. CDR1 and CDR2 from the germline V gene are GTSNPN and SVGIG (reference sequence).

In nucleotides, the CDR3 is TGTGTCAACAGCCCGACAGGACAGGGTGCGATGGGGACCTTC. Its translation is CVNSPTGQGAMGTF. The V call is TRBV4-2, the J call TRBJ1-2; 8 bases are shared with TRBD1. The CDR3 length is 14 residues. Germline CDR1 LGHNA, CDR2 YNFKEQ.

CDR3 in amino acids: CASSLARVGAQYF. In DNA, the CDR3 is TGTGCCAGCAGCTTAGCTCGAGTAGGTGCGCAGTACTTC. V usage is TRBV11-2 and J usage is TRBJ2-1, with unresolved D. The J call may not be correct, given that the DNA end is closer to TRBJ2-7. Germline V gene data show CDR1 as SGHAT and CDR2 as FQNNGV. This CDR3 spans 13 amino acids.

Comment on this clonotype: A junction boundary mismatches the germline segment, possibly from a read error. The chain has TRBV4-3 and TRBJ1-2; D gene ambiguous. Per the germline V gene, CDR1 is LGHNA and CDR2 is YSLEER. CDR3 length: 14 amino acids. CDR3 loop: CAGSQLGRGNSYTF. The DNA for the CDR3 is TGCGCCGGCAGCCAATTAGGACGGGGAAATAGCTACACCTTC.

About this clonotype: This likely comes from a read error, as the CDR3 has no conserved phenylalanine or tryptophan at its end. This chain links TRBV6-5 with TRBJ2-7, with 9 bases lining up with TRBD1. This CDR3 has 17 residues. Germline assignment: CDR1 MNHEY and CDR2 SVGAGI. The V and J ends lost 5 bases and 4 bases, in that order; junction bases with no gene match: 15. In DNA, the CDR3 is TGTGCCAGCAGTCCGGGACAGGGCCTTCTGTTATCATACGAGCAGTACCTG. The encoded protein is CASSPGQGLLLSYEQYL.

The CDR3 region is CASSMTTWRETQYF. DNA for the CDR3: TGTGCCAGCAGCATGACGACCTGGAGAGAGACCCAGTACTTC. The chain combines TRBV11-1 with TRBJ2-5, with D hard to call. Germline V lookup: CDR1 SGHAT, CDR2 FQDESV (reference sequence). The length of the CDR3 is 14 residues. With 5 bases removed from V and 4 bases from J, the gap between germline ends came to 14 bases.

Comments on this clonotype: One junction end does not reproduce the germline sequence, and a read error may be involved. The rearrangement joins TRBV29-1 to TRBJ1-6, with no clear D. The CDR3 is 13 amino acids. Germline V gene sequence: CDR1 SQVTM, CDR2 ANQGSEA. The CDR3 is CNVTAGMNSPLHF. For the CDR3, the DNA is TGCAACGTTACTGCAGGAATGAATTCACCCCTCCACTTT.

Of note for this clonotype: The junction departs from germline at one end; a sequencing error may be responsible. J is TRBJ1-1 and V is TRBV14; 9 bases align to TRBD1. CDR1 SGHDN and CDR2 FVKESK come from the germline V gene. This CDR3 contains 12 residues. The CDR3 DNA reads TGTACCAGCAGTCGGGACAGGGTGGAAGCCTTCTTT. It codes for CTSSRDRVEAFF.

This clonotype came up many times. The CDR3 region is CSAGDRGLGNIQYF. In nucleotides, the CDR3 is TGCAGCGCCGGGGACAGGGGGCTTGGAAACATTCAGTACTTC. This sequence joins TRBV29-1 and TRBJ2-4; 12 positions agree with TRBD1. V gave up 7 bases and J gave up 6 bases; unmatched junction bases: 7. CDR1 and CDR2 (germline): SQVTM, ANQGSEA. The CDR3 spans 14 residues.

In regard to this clonotype: Germline and junction disagree at one end, which may indicate a read error. V gene TRBV6-5 combines with J gene TRBJ2-1; TRBD2 matches at 11 bases. CDR1 and CDR2 (germline): MNHEY, SVGAGI. The CDR3 has 19 amino acids. The CDR3 sequence is CASSYSALAGEPSYNEQSF. Here the CDR3 DNA reads TGTGCCAGCAGTTACTCGGCACTAGCGGGAGAGCCGTCCTACAATGAGCAGTCCTTC.

A single count supports this clonotype. This may arise from a read error, as a much more abundant clone is one base away. The CDR3 coding sequence is TGCGACAGCAGCTTGGGAGGGAAACCCTACGAGCAGTACTTC. Protein: CDSSLGGKPYEQYF. The chain joins TRBV5-1 to TRBJ2-7; 7 nucleotides align to TRBD2. This CDR3 has 14 residues. Germline CDR1 SGHRS, CDR2 YFSETQ.

V is TRBV28 and J is TRBJ2-7; TRBD1 or TRBD2 may be the D gene (5 bases each). Germline V gives CDR1 MDHEN, CDR2 SYDVKM. V was cut by 4 bases and J by 5 bases, with 18 bases left in between. The CDR3 has 15 amino acids. CDR3 amino acids: CASSYTVSGQDEQYF. Here the CDR3 DNA reads TGTGCCAGCAGTTACACAGTGTCGGGGCAAGACGAGCAGTACTTC.

To note about this clonotype: One end of the junction does not line up with germline, which may come from a read error. This chain connects TRBV7-8 to TRBJ1-1, with D possibly TRBD1 on 5 matching bases. CDR1 and CDR2 (germline): SGHVS, FQNEAQ. This CDR3 has 18 amino acids. CDR3 region: CASSSSWGGMNGISEALF. The DNA for the CDR3 is TGTGCCAGCAGCTCTAGTTGGGGGGGGATGAATGGTATCTCTGAAGCTCTCTTT.

About this clonotype: The conserved phenylalanine or tryptophan normally closing the CDR3 is absent here, so this likely arose from a read error. The chain joins TRBV4-1 to TRBJ1-2, with D tentatively TRBD1 (6 bases). CDR3 length: 15 amino acids. Germline-derived CDR1 and CDR2 are MGHRA and YSYEKL. V shed 3 bases and J shed 2 bases, with 13 bases lying between them. CDR3 amino acids: CASSQGVGGNYGYTL. CDR3 coding DNA: TGCGCCAGCAGCCAGGGGGTAGGGGGAAACTATGGCTACACCTTA.

A word on this clonotype: The missing conserved phenylalanine or tryptophan at the end of this CDR3 makes a read error likely. The chain combines TRBV11-2 with TRBJ1-1; D unclear. The CDR3 spans 13 residues. The V gene's germline CDR1 is SGHAT and CDR2 FQNNGV. Written as DNA, the CDR3 is TGTACCAGCAGCCTAGACGGGTACACAGAAGCTTTCCTT. It translates to CTSSLDGYTEAFL.

Of note for this clonotype: The CDR3 does not close with the conserved phenylalanine or tryptophan, likely indicating a read error. The chain has TRBV28 and TRBJ2-5; D is unclear. From germline, CDR1 is MDHEN and CDR2 SYDVKM. The CDR3 contains 12 residues. For the CDR3, the DNA is TGTTCCAGCAGTCTAGGATGGGAGACCCAGTACCTC. Translated, it gives CSSSLGWETQYL.

Remarks on this clonotype: It is likely a read error, because the conserved phenylalanine at the end of the CDR3 is missing. V usage is TRBV12-3 or TRBV12-4 and J usage is TRBJ1-6; maybe TRBD1 (5 bases). This CDR3 contains 15 residues. In DNA form, the CDR3 reads TGTGCCAGCAGTGCCGGCGGGGGAGGTGGTTCACTCCTCCACTCT. Encoded protein: CASSAGGGGGSLLHS.

This clonotype was seen a few times. This may arise from a read error, as a much more abundant clone is one base away. This chain connects TRBV28 to TRBJ1-1; no reliable D call. Germline CDR1 reads MDHEN; CDR2 reads SYDVKM. CDR3 length: 14 amino acids. The V and J ends lost 6 bases and 0 bases respectively, with 11 bases between them. In nucleotides, the CDR3 is TGTGCCAGCAGAGCCGGGATGGTGAACACTGAAGCTTTCTTT. It codes for CASRAGMVNTEAFF.

About this clonotype itself: The junction does not match germline at one end; this may be a read error. The chain links TRBV11-2 to TRBJ2-7; the match to TRBD2 covers 7 bases. CDR1 is SGHAT and CDR2 is FQNNGV in the germline V gene. The CDR3 sequence is 13 residues long. In DNA, the CDR3 is TGTGCCAGCAGCTTAGAGAGAGTGGGAGGGCCAGACTTC. Protein: CASSLERVGGPDF.